Listed here is a single TCR beta chain. This sample stems from a study of shared clonotypes between healthy human individuals. V gave up 4 bases and J gave up 4 bases; unmatched junction bases: 8. The CDR3 length is 17 residues. Germline-derived CDR1 and CDR2 are KGHSH and LQKENI. TCRdb's copy holds only in-frame clones and misses some; the assay was immunoSEQ multiplex PCR. The table has fewer than 3 million clones, 85% to 95% seen once. Input material: naive CD4+ T cells from PBMCs. Specified subset: CD45RA+ positively selected. The sequence came from a man between 18 and 29 years old in good health. Some clones in this sample may be carry-over from other donors' samples. The chain links TRBV18 to TRBJ1-3; the match to TRBD1 covers 12 bases. Here the CDR3 reads CASSQTGQGAKGNTIYF. CDR3 coding DNA: TGTGCCAGCTCACAAACGGGACAGGGGGCGAAAGGAAACACCATATATTTT.